This passage covers 16 T cell receptor beta chains from one sample sequenced in a study of blood T cells in healthy people across ages. Alongside a J-beta primer mix, a sample-barcoded 5' primer served in a second PCR lasting about 7 to 11 cycles. TCRdb re-called the 5' RACE reads through MiXCR, storing one row per CDR3 protein. The sample shows 550,000 to 600,000 distinct CDR3 sequences, 25% to 30% of them seen only once. The material sequenced was blood. These receptors were taken from a woman aged 70 to 79 in good health.

The chain has TRBV29-1 and TRBJ2-5; no definite D call. With 6 bases removed from V and 1 base from J, the gap between germline ends came to 9 bases. The germline gives CDR1 SQVTM, CDR2 ANQGSEA. The CDR3 has 12 residues. CDR3 DNA sequence: TGCAGCGTCTTGGGGTTCCAAGAGACCCAGTACTTC. Its protein product is CSVLGFQETQYF.

The chain employs TRBV20-1 and TRBJ2-4; 7 bases are a match to TRBD2. Germline assignment: CDR1 DFQATT and CDR2 SNEGSKA (reference sequence). J gave up 1 base and V 2 bases, and 8 bases lay outside the gene matches. There are 16 residues in the CDR3. The DNA of the CDR3 is TGCAGTGCTAGACCTTGGGGGGGGGAGGCCAAAAACATTCAGTACTTC. Protein: CSARPWGGEAKNIQYF.

This chain joins TRBV6-2 or TRBV6-3 and TRBJ1-2; TRBD1 matches at 10 bases. The CDR3 is made up of 14 amino acids. Germline V CDR1 and CDR2: MNHEY, SVGEGT. V lost 6 bases to trimming and J lost 6 bases; unmatched junction nucleotides: 7. CDR3: CASSSGTGAHGYTF. The CDR3 region has the DNA TGTGCCAGCAGCTCCGGGACAGGGGCCCATGGCTACACCTTC.

The chain is built from TRBV10-3 and TRBJ1-3; D is unresolved. Germline V gene lookup returns CDR1 ENHRY and CDR2 SYGVKD. This CDR3 comprises 14 residues. The V gene lost 7 bases and the J gene lost 0 bases, with 10 bases spanning the gap. Here the CDR3 DNA reads TGTGCCATCAACGGAGCCCCCTCTGGAAACACCATATATTTT. Protein sequence: CAINGAPSGNTIYF.

V and J are TRBV4-2 and TRBJ2-5, with 7 bases fitting TRBD2. The CDR3 totals 14 residues. V was clipped by 3 bases and J by 4 bases; unmatched bases: 5. Germline CDR1 and CDR2: LGHNA and YNFKEQ. The CDR3: CASSQGLFSETQYF. CDR3 coding DNA: TGTGCCAGCAGCCAGGGACTATTCTCAGAGACCCAGTACTTC.

The J gene is TRBJ1-2, the V gene TRBV20-1; the D gene is possibly TRBD1 (5 bases). Germline CDR1 is DFQATT and CDR2 is SNEGSKA (reference sequence). V was clipped by 4 bases and J by 8 bases, with 17 bases between them. CDR3 length equals 13 residues. The CDR3 loop is CSATWGTLPGYTF. The CDR3 DNA follows: TGCAGTGCTACCTGGGGGACGCTCCCGGGCTACACCTTC.

A few counts support this clonotype. The rearrangement uses TRBV20-1 and TRBJ2-3, with unresolved D. The CDR3 contains 16 residues. Trimming removed 5 bases at V and 4 bases at J, with 22 bases between. In germline, CDR1 is DFQATT, CDR2 SNEGSKA (reference sequence). CDR3 amino acids: CSALTAHLRSADTQYF. The CDR3 nucleotides are TGCAGTGCTCTCACAGCACATTTAAGGAGCGCAGATACGCAGTATTTT.

The J gene is TRBJ2-4, the V gene TRBV6-5; the D gene is possibly TRBD2 (5 bases). Trimming left V 0 bases short and J 2 bases short, with 14 bases between. Looked up from germline, CDR1 is MNHEY and CDR2 is SVGAGI. CDR3 length equals 17 residues. This chain's CDR3 is CASSYSKARGTKNIQYF. In nucleotides, the CDR3 is TGTGCCAGCAGTTACTCGAAGGCTCGGGGTACCAAAAACATTCAGTACTTC.

The table lists this clonotype with a few counts. The junction departs from germline at one end; a sequencing error may be responsible. This chain links TRBV28 with TRBJ2-4; D uncertain. Germline-derived CDR1 and CDR2 are MDHEN and SYDVKM. CDR3 size: 13 residues. CDR3 residues: CASSFKGANIQYF. CDR3 nucleotides: TGTGCCAGCAGTTTCAAGGGCGCAAACATCCAGTACTTC.

This chain connects TRBV20-1 to TRBJ2-4, with 8 positions matching TRBD2. The CDR3 runs 17 residues. The germline gives CDR1 DFQATT, CDR2 SNEGSKA (reference sequence). The J segment lost 0 bases and the V segment lost 3 bases, leaving 10 bases of the junction unmatched. The CDR3 DNA is TGCAGTGCTAGTAGGAGGCGGGGGGACAAAGCCAAAAACATTCAGTACTTC. Its protein product is CSASRRRGDKAKNIQYF.

This clonotype was counted between two and nine times. The V call is TRBV7-8, the J call TRBJ2-1; 8 positions match TRBD2. The CDR3 is made up of 16 amino acids. The germline V gene has CDR1 SGHVS and CDR2 FQNEAQ. Losses at the gene ends were 1 base for V and 7 bases for J; bases not matched to a gene: 9. The CDR3 region has the DNA TGTGCCAGCAGCTTAGTTTTACAGCGGGGGCAAAATGAGCAGTTCTTC. It specifies CASSLVLQRGQNEQFF.

This clonotype appeared a few times. The CDR3 coding sequence is TGTGCCAGCTCCGGAGGACGGGACACTGAAGCTTTCTTT. This codes for CASSGGRDTEAFF. The chain recombines TRBV18 with TRBJ1-1; D is uncertain. The CDR3 totals 13 residues. CDR1 is KGHSH and CDR2 is LQKENI in the germline V gene. V shed 6 bases and J shed 3 bases, with 11 bases lying between them.

This sequence joins TRBV2 and TRBJ1-1; D call uncertain. Germline loops: CDR1 SNHLY, CDR2 FYNNEI. CDR3 size: 13 residues. V was clipped by 2 bases and J by 2 bases, with 6 bases between them. The CDR3 nucleotides are TGTGCCAGCAGTGAATTAAGTAACACTGAAGCTTTCTTT. This codes for CASSELSNTEAFF.

This clonotype was recorded at least ten times. The chain carries TRBV7-3 and TRBJ2-2, with D perhaps matching TRBD1 or TRBD2 (5 bases each). V lost 1 base to trimming and J lost 8 bases, with 14 bases between them. Per germline, CDR1 SGHTA and CDR2 FQGTGA. This CDR3 is built from 15 residues. CDR3 amino acids: CASSLSRDAGGELFF. The CDR3 DNA reads as TGTGCCAGCAGCTTAAGCCGGGATGCAGGGGGGGAGCTGTTTTTT.

V usage is TRBV5-5 and J usage is TRBJ1-2, with D possibly TRBD1 on 6 matching bases. Trimming took 2 bases from V and 2 from J, leaving 10 bases between them. Germline V gene data show CDR1 as SGHKS and CDR2 as YYEKEE (reference sequence). This CDR3 contains 14 residues. The CDR3 nucleotides are TGTGCCAGCAGCTTTAGAGGACAGAACTATGGCTACACCTTC. Translation: CASSFRGQNYGYTF.

V usage is TRBV5-1 and J usage is TRBJ1-1; a possible D gene is TRBD1 (6 bases). V lost 4 bases to trimming and J lost 11 bases, with 21 bases between them. Germline assignment: CDR1 SGHRS and CDR2 YFSETQ. The CDR3 is 14 residues long. The CDR3 loop is CASSPRGGPQRAFF. CDR3 coding DNA: TGCGCCAGCAGCCCACGAGGGGGGCCCCAGAGGGCTTTCTTT.